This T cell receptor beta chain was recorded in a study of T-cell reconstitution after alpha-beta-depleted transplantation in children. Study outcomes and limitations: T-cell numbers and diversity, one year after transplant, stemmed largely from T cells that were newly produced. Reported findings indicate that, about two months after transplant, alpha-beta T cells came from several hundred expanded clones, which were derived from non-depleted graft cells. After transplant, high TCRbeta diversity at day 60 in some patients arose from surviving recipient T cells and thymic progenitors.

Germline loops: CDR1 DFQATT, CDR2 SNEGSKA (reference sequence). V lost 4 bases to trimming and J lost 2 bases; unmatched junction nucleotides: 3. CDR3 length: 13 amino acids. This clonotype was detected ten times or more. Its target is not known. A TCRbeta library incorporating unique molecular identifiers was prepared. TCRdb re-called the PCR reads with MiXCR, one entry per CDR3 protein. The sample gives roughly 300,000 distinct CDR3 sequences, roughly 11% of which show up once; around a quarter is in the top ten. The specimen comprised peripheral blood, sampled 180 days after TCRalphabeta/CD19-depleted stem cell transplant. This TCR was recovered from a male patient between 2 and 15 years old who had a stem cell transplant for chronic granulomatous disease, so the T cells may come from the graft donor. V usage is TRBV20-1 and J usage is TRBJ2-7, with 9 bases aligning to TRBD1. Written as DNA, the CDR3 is TGCAGTGCTAAAAGACAGGGGGCCTACGAGCAGTACTTC. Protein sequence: CSAKRQGAYEQYF.